Listed below are T cell receptor beta chains from one sample, sequenced in a study of HIV-infected patients and healthy controls. TCRdb reanalysed the 5' RACE reads using MiXCR and keeps one entry per CDR3 protein. Among more than 15,000 distinct CDR3 sequences listed, roughly 18% were seen once. The sample consisted of CD8+ T cells from blood. The origin of the receptors is a human donor in good health. Both conserved end residues are part of each CDR3. The D gene is left open where the match is weak. Only some rows state a clone size, as once, few, many or a class for expanded clones.

TRBV19	NA	NA	TRBJ2-1	TGTGCCACTTCTACCGGGGTTTGGTACAATGAGCAGTTCTTC	CATSTGVWYNEQFF
TRBV13	NA	few	TRBJ2-7	TGTGCCAGCAGCTTAACAGGTCTGAGGGAGCAGTACTTC	CASSLTGLREQYF
TRBV5-1	TRBD2	few	TRBJ2-2	TGCGCCAGCAGCTTTCGGACTAGTCTCACCGGGGAGCTGTTTTTT	CASSFRTSLTGELFF
TRBV4-3	NA	medium-sized	TRBJ1-1	TGCGCCAGCAGCCAAACAGGGAACACTGAAGCTTTCTTT	CASSQTGNTEAFF
TRBV19	NA	many	TRBJ2-7	TGTGCCAGTAGCCCGGGGCCGAGCTCCTACGAGCAGTACTTC	CASSPGPSSYEQYF
TRBV4-1	TRBD2	NA	TRBJ2-1	TGCGCCAGCAGCCAAGGAGGCAGCGGGACCTCCCCATGGGATGAGCAGTTCTTC	CASSQGGSGTSPWDEQFF
TRBV7-9	NA	many	TRBJ2-7	TGTGCCAGCAGCTTTCAGGGCTTCTCCTACGAGCAGTACTTC	CASSFQGFSYEQYF
TRBV7-6	TRBD1	few	TRBJ2-5	TGTGCCAGCAGCTTAGCGGGACAGGGTACAGAGACCCAGTACTTC	CASSLAGQGTETQYF
TRBV19	TRBD2	NA	TRBJ2-3	TGTGCCAGTAGTGGACTAGCGGGACTCACAGATACGCAGTATTTT	CASSGLAGLTDTQYF
TRBV20-1	TRBD2	NA	TRBJ2-5	TGCAGTGCTAGAGATTCCGCGACTAGCGGGGGCCCAGAGACCCAGTACTTC	CSARDSATSGGPETQYF
TRBV7-3	TRBD2	many	TRBJ2-1	TGTGCCAGCAGCTCCCGACTAGCGGCCACCTACAATGAGCAGTTCTTC	CASSSRLAATYNEQFF
TRBV7-2	NA	few	TRBJ1-3	TGTGCCAGCAGCTTAGGGGGAGAGTTTGGTTTT	CASSLGGEFGF
TRBV6-6	NA	NA	TRBJ1-5	TGTGCCAGCAGTTACACTTCGGGCGGAAATCAGCCCCAGCATTTT	CASSYTSGGNQPQHF
TRBV7-2	TRBD2	medium-sized	TRBJ2-1	TGTGCCAGCAGCGCCGGGACTAGCGGGAGGGATGATGAGCAGTTCTTC	CASSAGTSGRDDEQFF
TRBV4-1	TRBD1	few	TRBJ2-1	TGCGCCAGCAACCCGGACAGGGAGTATAACAATGAGCAGTTCTTC	CASNPDREYNNEQFF
TRBV29-1	NA	NA	TRBJ1-2	TGCAGCGTTGACCCGCCAGCCCAGGGCTACACCTTC	CSVDPPAQGYTF
TRBV14	NA	medium-sized	TRBJ1-2	TGTGCCAGCAGCCAATATGCCGGGGGGAACTATGGCTACACCTTC	CASSQYAGGNYGYTF
TRBV19	TRBD1	once	TRBJ2-7	TGTGCCAGTAGTACAGGGACAGGGCGATACGAGCAGTACTTC	CASSTGTGRYEQYF
TRBV20-1	NA	few	TRBJ2-1	TGCAGTGCTCGCCTGGGAGGCCTGGGTGAGCAGTTCTTC	CSARLGGLGEQFF
TRBV4-3	TRBD2	many	TRBJ2-1	TGCGCCAGCAGCCGATTAGCGGGGGCAAACAATGAGCAGTTCTTC	CASSRLAGANNEQFF
TRBV6-2/TRBV6-3	NA	NA	TRBJ2-1	TGTGCCAGCAGTTACGTTAGAGCTGGTCTCAATGAGCAGTTCTTC	CASSYVRAGLNEQFF
TRBV4-1	NA	few	TRBJ1-2	TGCGCCAGCAGCCAAGTAGCGTCAGGCCTAGGCTATGGCTACACCTTC	CASSQVASGLGYGYTF
TRBV19	NA	NA	TRBJ2-2	TGTGCCAGTAGTCCGAGGACTAATTTCCGGCAGGAGCTGTTTTTT	CASSPRTNFRQELFF
TRBV6-5	NA	many	TRBJ1-1	TGTGCCAGCAGCCGTACAGGAAACACTGAAGCTTTCTTT	CASSRTGNTEAFF
TRBV12-3/TRBV12-4	NA	many	TRBJ2-5	TGTGCCAGCAGTCACCTGGACACCCAAGAGACCCAGTACTTC	CASSHLDTQETQYF